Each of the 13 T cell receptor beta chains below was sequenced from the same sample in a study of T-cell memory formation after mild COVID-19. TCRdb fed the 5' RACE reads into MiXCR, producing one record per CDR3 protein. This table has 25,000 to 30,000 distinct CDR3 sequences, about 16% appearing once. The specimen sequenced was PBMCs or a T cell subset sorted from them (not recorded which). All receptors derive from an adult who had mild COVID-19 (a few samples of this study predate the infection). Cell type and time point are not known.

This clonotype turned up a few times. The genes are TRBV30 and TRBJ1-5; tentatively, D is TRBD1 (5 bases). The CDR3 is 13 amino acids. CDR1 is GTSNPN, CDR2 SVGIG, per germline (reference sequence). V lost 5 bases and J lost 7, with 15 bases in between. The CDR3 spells CAWGRDLGQPQHF. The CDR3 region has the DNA TGTGCCTGGGGCCGGGACTTAGGGCAGCCCCAGCATTTT.

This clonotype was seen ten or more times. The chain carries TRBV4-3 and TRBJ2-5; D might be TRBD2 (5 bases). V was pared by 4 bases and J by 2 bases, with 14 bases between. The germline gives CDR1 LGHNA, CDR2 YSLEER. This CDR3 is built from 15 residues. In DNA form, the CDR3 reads TGCGCCAGCAGCCGGAATGCCCAGCGGCAAGAGACCCAGTACTTC. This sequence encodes CASSRNAQRQETQYF.

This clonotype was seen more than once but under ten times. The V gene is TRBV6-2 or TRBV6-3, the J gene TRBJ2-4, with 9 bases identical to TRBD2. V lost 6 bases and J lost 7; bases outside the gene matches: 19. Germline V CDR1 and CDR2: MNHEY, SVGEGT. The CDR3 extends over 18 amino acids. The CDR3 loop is CASRGGLALSHPRNIQYF. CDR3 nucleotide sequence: TGTGCCAGCAGAGGCGGACTAGCGCTGTCTCACCCCAGGAACATTCAGTACTTC.

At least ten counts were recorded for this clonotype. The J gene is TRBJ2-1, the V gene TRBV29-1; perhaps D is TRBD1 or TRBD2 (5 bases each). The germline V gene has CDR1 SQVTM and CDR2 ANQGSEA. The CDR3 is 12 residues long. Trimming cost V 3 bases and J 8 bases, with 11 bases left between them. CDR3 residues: CSVESGSDEQFF. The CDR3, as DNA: TGCAGCGTTGAGTCAGGGAGCGATGAGCAGTTCTTC.

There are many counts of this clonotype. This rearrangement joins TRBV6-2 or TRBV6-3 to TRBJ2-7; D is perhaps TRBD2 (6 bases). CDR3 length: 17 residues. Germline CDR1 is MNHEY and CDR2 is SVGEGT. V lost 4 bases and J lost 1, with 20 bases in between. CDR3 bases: TGTGCCAGCAGTTCCCCTAGTACCGGGAGCAAATCCTACGAGCAGTACTTC. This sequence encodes CASSSPSTGSKSYEQYF.

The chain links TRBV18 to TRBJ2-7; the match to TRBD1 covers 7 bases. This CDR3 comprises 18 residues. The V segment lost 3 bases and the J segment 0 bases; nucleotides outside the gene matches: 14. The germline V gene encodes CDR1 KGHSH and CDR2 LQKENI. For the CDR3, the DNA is TGTGCCAGCTCACCGAATCCCCCCACAGGGGCCAACTCCTACGAGCAGTACTTC. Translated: CASSPNPPTGANSYEQYF.

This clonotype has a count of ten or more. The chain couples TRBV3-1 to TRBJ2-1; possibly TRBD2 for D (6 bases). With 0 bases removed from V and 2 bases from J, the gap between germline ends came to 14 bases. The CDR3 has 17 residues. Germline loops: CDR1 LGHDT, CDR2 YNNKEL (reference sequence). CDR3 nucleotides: TGTGCCAGCAGCCAAGAGGTGACTAGAGGACCCTACAATGAGCAGTTCTTC. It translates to CASSQEVTRGPYNEQFF.

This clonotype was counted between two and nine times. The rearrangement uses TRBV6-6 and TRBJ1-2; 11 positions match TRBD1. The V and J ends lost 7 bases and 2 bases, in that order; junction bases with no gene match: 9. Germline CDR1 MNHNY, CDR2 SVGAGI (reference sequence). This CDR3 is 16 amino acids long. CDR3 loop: CASTSGTGGVNYGYTF. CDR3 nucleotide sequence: TGTGCCAGCACCTCCGGGACAGGGGGAGTGAACTATGGCTACACCTTC.

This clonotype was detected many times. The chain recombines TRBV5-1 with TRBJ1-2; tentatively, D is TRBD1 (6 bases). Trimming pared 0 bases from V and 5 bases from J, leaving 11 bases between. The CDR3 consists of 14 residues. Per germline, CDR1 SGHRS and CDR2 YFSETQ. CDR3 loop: CASSLGGGIYGYTF. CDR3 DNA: TGCGCCAGCAGCTTGGGTGGGGGCATTTATGGCTACACCTTC.

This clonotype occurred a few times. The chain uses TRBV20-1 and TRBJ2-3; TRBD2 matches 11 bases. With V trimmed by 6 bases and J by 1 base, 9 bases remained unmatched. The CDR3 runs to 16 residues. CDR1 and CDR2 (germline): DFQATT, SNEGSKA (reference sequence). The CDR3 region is CSAPGPLAGGTDTQYF. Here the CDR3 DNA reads TGCAGTGCACCCGGCCCACTAGCGGGAGGCACAGATACGCAGTATTTT.

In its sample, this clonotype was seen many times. The CDR3 DNA reads as TGTGCCAGCAGCTTAGCCCGGGGAACTAATGAAAAACTGTTTTTT. It is translated as CASSLARGTNEKLFF. V is TRBV7-2 and J is TRBJ1-4, with D unclear. The V and J ends lost 0 bases and 1 base respectively, with 6 bases between them. There are 15 residues in the CDR3. Germline-derived CDR1 and CDR2 are SGHTA and FQGNSA.

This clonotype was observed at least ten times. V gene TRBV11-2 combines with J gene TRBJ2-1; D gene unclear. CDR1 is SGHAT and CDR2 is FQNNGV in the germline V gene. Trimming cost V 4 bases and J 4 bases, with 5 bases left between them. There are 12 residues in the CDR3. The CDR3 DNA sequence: TGTGCCAGCAGCTCCGTTTACAATGAGCAGTTCTTC. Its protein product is CASSSVYNEQFF.

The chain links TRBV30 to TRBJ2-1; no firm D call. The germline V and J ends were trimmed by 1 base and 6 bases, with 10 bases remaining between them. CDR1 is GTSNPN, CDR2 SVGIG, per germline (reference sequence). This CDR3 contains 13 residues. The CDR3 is CAWSGMGGNEQFF. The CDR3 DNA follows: TGTGCCTGGAGTGGGATGGGCGGCAATGAGCAGTTCTTC.